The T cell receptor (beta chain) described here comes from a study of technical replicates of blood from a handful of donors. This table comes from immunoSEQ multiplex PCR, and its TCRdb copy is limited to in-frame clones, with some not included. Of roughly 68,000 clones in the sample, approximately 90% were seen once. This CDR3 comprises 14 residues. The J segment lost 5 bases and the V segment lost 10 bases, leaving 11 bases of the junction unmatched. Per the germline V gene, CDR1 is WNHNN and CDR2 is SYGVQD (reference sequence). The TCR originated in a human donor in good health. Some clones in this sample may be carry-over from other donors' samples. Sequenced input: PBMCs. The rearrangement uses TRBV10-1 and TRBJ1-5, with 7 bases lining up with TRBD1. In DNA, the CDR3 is TGCGCCACTAAAGGACAGGATAGTTATCAGCCCCAGCATTTT. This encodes CATKGQDSYQPQHF.